These 23 T cell receptor beta chains originate from one sample sequenced in a study of cytomegalovirus exposure and HLA in healthy donors. It was with 60 Vbeta and 13 Jbeta primers that the PCR ran. The data were produced by immunoSEQ multiplex PCR, yet TCRdb's version contains in-frame clones alone and is incomplete. Among 200,000 to 250,000 clones, about 85% were seen once, and the ten largest hold about 1.2%. Material: PBMCs. These receptors were obtained from a human donor in good health.

This clone was counted a few times. V and J are TRBV9 and TRBJ2-5; D possibly corresponds to TRBD1 (7 bases). Trimming took off 3 bases at V and 3 bases at J, with 12 bases between the two ends. Germline values: CDR1 SGDLS, CDR2 YYNGEE. CDR3 size: 14 residues. The CDR3 sequence is CASSERGTEETQYF. The CDR3, as DNA: TGTGCCAGCAGCGAACGCGGGACAGAAGAGACCCAGTACTTC.

The table lists this clone with a few counts. V is TRBV25-1 and J is TRBJ1-2; no clear D gene. The CDR3 consists of 15 residues. From germline, CDR1 is MGHDK and CDR2 SYGVNS. Trimming removed 4 bases at V and 1 base at J, with 13 bases between. The CDR3: CASSGPVKSNYGYTF. CDR3 nucleotide sequence: TGTGCCAGCAGTGGTCCAGTCAAAAGTAACTATGGCTACACCTTC.

V usage is TRBV10-3 and J usage is TRBJ1-2, with 7 bases matching TRBD1. Germline values: CDR1 ENHRY, CDR2 SYGVKD. With 0 bases clipped from V and 8 bases from J, the junction kept 12 bases outside the gene matches. The CDR3 has 16 residues. The CDR3 loop reads CAISESSGQPSGGYTF. DNA of the CDR3: TGTGCCATCAGTGAGTCGTCGGGACAGCCATCAGGAGGCTACACCTTC.

The chain couples TRBV15 to TRBJ1-5; 10 bases are a match to TRBD1. The trim removed 3 bases at V and 2 bases at J, leaving 7 bases unmatched. Germline-derived CDR1 and CDR2 are LNHNV and YYDKDF (reference sequence). The CDR3 has 17 amino acids. The CDR3: CATSRTIGTGGNQPQHF. Here the CDR3 DNA reads TGTGCCACCAGCAGGACCATAGGGACAGGGGGCAATCAGCCCCAGCATTTT.

The sample holds one count of this clone. V is TRBV5-1 and J is TRBJ2-2; no clear D gene. The CDR3 runs to 18 residues. Germline V gene data show CDR1 as SGHRS and CDR2 as YFSETQ. V gave up 2 bases and J gave up 0 bases, with 17 bases separating them. CDR3: CASSLALAASPNTGELFF. The CDR3, as DNA: TGCGCCAGCAGCTTAGCTTTGGCAGCGTCTCCGAACACCGGGGAGCTGTTTTTT.

This chain uses TRBV19 with TRBJ1-2; D is ambiguous. Per germline, CDR1 LNHDA and CDR2 SQIVND (reference sequence). The CDR3 is made up of 14 amino acids. The V gene lost 3 bases and the J gene lost 3 bases, with 11 bases spanning the gap. The CDR3 sequence: CASSIPQAYYGYTF. CDR3 coding DNA: TGTGCCAGTAGTATTCCTCAGGCGTACTATGGCTACACCTTC.

The chain couples TRBV6-5 to TRBJ1-1, with a weak D call TRBD1 (5 bases). The V and J ends lost 4 bases and 0 bases respectively, with 12 bases between them. The CDR3 totals 15 residues. The germline V gene has CDR1 MNHEY and CDR2 SVGAGI. The CDR3 is CASSFGGVMNTEAFF. The CDR3, as DNA: TGTGCCAGCAGTTTTGGGGGGGTAATGAACACTGAAGCTTTCTTT.

The chain combines TRBV2 with TRBJ2-7; 7 nucleotides line up with TRBD1. The CDR3 consists of 14 residues. Germline lookup yields CDR1 SNHLY and CDR2 FYNNEI. The junction had 7 bases not matched to a gene; V was cut back by 4 bases and J by 4 bases. The CDR3 is CASSGQGWVYEQYF. The CDR3 bases are TGTGCCAGCAGTGGACAGGGATGGGTGTACGAGCAGTACTTC.

The V call is TRBV6-6, the J call TRBJ1-2, with 7 bases matching TRBD1. This CDR3 contains 12 residues. V gave up 5 bases and J gave up 6 bases; unmatched junction bases: 3. CDR1 is MNHNY, CDR2 SVGAGI, per germline (reference sequence). In nucleotides, the CDR3 is TGTGCCAGCAGTAGCCAGGGGGATGGCTACACCTTC. It yields the protein CASSSQGDGYTF.

V and J are TRBV6-5 and TRBJ2-7, with 9 bases that match TRBD1. The germline CDR1 and CDR2 sequences are MNHEY and SVGAGI. With 3 bases clipped from V and 3 bases from J, the junction kept 6 bases outside the gene matches. The CDR3 spans 15 residues. The CDR3 coding sequence is TGTGCCAGCAGTTATCAGCCGGGACAGGGCTACGAGCAGTACTTC. Protein product: CASSYQPGQGYEQYF.

This chain links TRBV5-1 with TRBJ2-3; TRBD2 aligns across 8 bases. Looked up from germline, CDR1 is SGHRS and CDR2 is YFSETQ. The CDR3 covers 14 residues. Trimming cost V 1 base and J 8 bases; bases outside gene matches: 6. CDR3 residues: CASSLLTSGSTQYF. In DNA, the CDR3 is TGCGCCAGCAGCTTGCTTACTAGCGGATCTACGCAGTATTTT.

This sequence joins TRBV7-9 and TRBJ2-7; D not certain. This CDR3 is 12 amino acids long. CDR1 and CDR2 (germline): SEHNR, FQNEAQ (reference sequence). Trimming cost V 4 bases and J 7 bases, with 11 bases left between them. CDR3 sequence (DNA): TGTGCCAGCAGCTGGGCCCTCACGGAGCAGTACTTC. Translated, it gives CASSWALTEQYF. Together with reference TRBV7-9 and TRBJ2-7, the CDR3 gives the full variable domain: DTGVSQNPRHKITKRGQNVTFRCDPISEHNRLYWYRQTLGQGPEFLTYFQNEAQLEKSRLLSDRFSAERPKGSFSTLEIQRTEQGDSAMYLCASSWALTEQYFGPGTRLTVT.

The chain links TRBV11-2 to TRBJ1-1; tentatively, D is TRBD1 (5 bases). Germline CDR1 SGHAT, CDR2 FQNNGV. The CDR3 covers 15 residues. V lost 6 bases to trimming and J lost 3 bases, with 17 bases between them. DNA for the CDR3: TGTGCCAGCAGTAAAAGACAGACTGGGGACACTGAAGCTTTCTTT. Residues: CASSKRQTGDTEAFF.

V is TRBV9 and J is TRBJ2-3; 11 positions agree with TRBD2. This CDR3 contains 18 residues. Germline V gives CDR1 SGDLS, CDR2 YYNGEE. J gave up 1 base and V 0 bases, and 7 bases lay outside the gene matches. DNA for the CDR3: TGTGCCAGCAGCGTAGACGTCGGGACTAGCGGACGCACAGATACGCAGTATTTT. This translates into CASSVDVGTSGRTDTQYF.

This clone was counted once. The genes are TRBV7-6 and TRBJ1-3, with a possible D match to TRBD1 (5 bases). The CDR3 sequence is 16 residues long. The germline CDR1 and CDR2 sequences are SGHVS and FNYEAQ. With 5 bases removed from V and 0 bases from J, the gap between germline ends came to 14 bases. The DNA for the CDR3 is TGTGCCAGCAGCCCCACAGGATTAAGCTCTGGAAACACCATATATTTT. Its translation: CASSPTGLSSGNTIYF.

The rearrangement links TRBV28 to TRBJ1-2, with 7 bases matching TRBD1. Germline V gene lookup returns CDR1 MDHEN and CDR2 SYDVKM. The trim removed 7 bases at V and 7 bases at J, leaving 15 bases unmatched. The CDR3 is 15 residues long. The CDR3 DNA follows: TGTGCCAGCACCGAAGGAAATCAGGGGGTTTTTGGCTACACCTTC. This gives the protein CASTEGNQGVFGYTF.

This clone was counted once. The chain combines TRBV6-6 with TRBJ1-1; 10 positions match TRBD1. In germline, CDR1 is MNHNY, CDR2 SVGAGI (reference sequence). This CDR3 region has 15 residues. Losses at the gene ends were 5 bases for V and 7 bases for J; bases not matched to a gene: 10. CDR3 in amino acids: CASSARQGAAVEAFF. The CDR3 DNA sequence: TGTGCCAGCAGTGCACGACAGGGGGCTGCCGTTGAAGCTTTCTTT.

This clone was seen a few times. The chain recombines TRBV5-4 with TRBJ1-1; 7 nucleotides line up with TRBD1. V dropped 4 bases and J dropped 1; count of bases not matched to a gene: 10. This CDR3 is built from 16 residues. CDR1 and CDR2 from the germline V gene are SGHNT and YYREEE (reference sequence). DNA for the CDR3: TGTGCCAGCAGCGTAGCGTCACAGGGGTGGAACACTGAAGCTTTCTTT. It encodes CASSVASQGWNTEAFF.

The chain employs TRBV6-5 and TRBJ1-2, with D possibly matching TRBD1 (5 bases). The germline CDR1 and CDR2 sequences are MNHEY and SVGAGI. The CDR3 has 15 residues. Trimming removed 0 bases at V and 6 bases at J, with 14 bases between. The CDR3 is CASSYSFGQGHGYTF. The CDR3 DNA reads as TGTGCCAGCAGTTACTCGTTTGGTCAGGGCCATGGCTACACCTTC.

V is TRBV11-2 and J is TRBJ2-5, with 8 bases that match TRBD1. V lost 3 bases, J lost 1 base, and 10 bases stayed unmatched. This CDR3 spans 17 amino acids. Germline V gene data show CDR1 as SGHAT and CDR2 as FQNNGV. CDR3 amino acids: CASSFRRIRGRQETQYF. CDR3 DNA sequence: TGTGCCAGCAGCTTTAGGCGAATCAGGGGGCGCCAAGAGACCCAGTACTTC.

This clone was detected once. V usage is TRBV28 and J usage is TRBJ1-6; a weak D match, TRBD1 (6 bases). Germline assignment: CDR1 MDHEN and CDR2 SYDVKM. CDR3 length equals 14 residues. Deletions cut 7 bases from V and 7 bases from J, with 14 bases between. CDR3 coding DNA: TGTGCCAGCACCGCACAGGGTCGGAATTCACCCCTCCACTTT. As protein: CASTAQGRNSPLHF.

This chain links TRBV5-1 with TRBJ2-3; 9 bases agree with TRBD1. V lost 6 bases to trimming and J lost 5 bases; unmatched junction nucleotides: 7. This CDR3 contains 14 residues. The V gene's germline CDR1 is SGHRS and CDR2 YFSETQ. The CDR3 is CASTPGQGRDTQYF. In DNA form, the CDR3 reads TGCGCCAGCACCCCGGGACAGGGTCGAGATACGCAGTATTTT.

This chain uses TRBV7-9 with TRBJ2-7; 10 positions agree with TRBD1. The CDR3 runs 15 residues. V dropped 5 bases and J dropped 6; count of bases not matched to a gene: 10. Germline CDR1 and CDR2: SEHNR and FQNEAQ (reference sequence). CDR3 sequence: CASSPNSGTGVEQYF. The CDR3 nucleotides are TGTGCCAGCAGCCCGAATTCCGGGACAGGGGTCGAGCAGTACTTC.